The source of this T cell receptor (beta chain) is a study of beta chain features in type 1 diabetes. Isolated RNA was reverse transcribed in full, so expressed TCRB transcripts were sequenced. Sequenced by immunoSEQ multiplex PCR; TCRdb stores in-frame clones only, minus some. The table includes around 500,000 clones, around 10% detected once. This clone has a handful of counts. Germline V gene lookup returns CDR1 SNHLY and CDR2 FYNNEI. V was trimmed by 4 bases and J by 2 bases, leaving 9 bases between them. This CDR3 has 14 residues. The sequence derives from a woman aged 18-30 years in good health. This rearrangement joins TRBV2 to TRBJ2-1; D gene ambiguous. The sample comprised naive CD4+ T cells from blood. CDR3 sequence: CASSVSPAYNEQFF. CDR3 coding DNA: TGTGCCAGCAGTGTATCGCCGGCCTACAATGAGCAGTTCTTC.